This T cell receptor beta chain stems from a study of blood T cell repertoires in COVID-19. Study background: The origin of the acute and convalescent COVID-19 samples was the United States, Italy and Spain. Sources were T cells, B-cell-depleted T cells, or PBMCs; the material itself was cDNA or gDNA.

Per the study methods: By means of reference gene primer amplification, nucleated cell counts were estimated. TCRdb's copy holds only in-frame clones and misses some; the assay was immunoSEQ multiplex PCR. V and J calls plus clone size are reproduced from that table; the DNA served to infer D and trimming. The table includes about 200,000 clones, around nine tenths detected once. Trimming left V 3 bases short and J 3 bases short, with 5 bases between. Germline values: CDR1 ENHRY, CDR2 SYGVKD. The CDR3 spans 12 residues. The sequenced sample consisted of peripheral blood. The gene calls are TRBV10-3 and TRBJ1-1, with unresolved D. This sequence originates from a man aged 50-59 years with acute or convalescent COVID-19. CDR3 residues: CAISERDTEAFF. The CDR3 region has the DNA TGTGCCATCAGTGAAAGAGACACTGAAGCTTTCTTT.